Detailed here is one T cell receptor (beta chain). The assay was immunoSEQ multiplex PCR, and TCRdb's table has in-frame clones only and misses some. The sample lists 85,000 to 100,000 clones, 95% occurring once. This sample is drawn from a study of technical replicates of blood from several donors. The material sequenced was T cells isolated from PBMCs. The sequence was collected from a human donor in good health.

The CDR3 protein is CASSPSGGAPYEQYF. CDR3 bases: TGTGCCAGCAGTCCTAGCGGGGGGGCCCCCTACGAGCAGTACTTC. The chain employs TRBV6-5 and TRBJ2-7; 12 bases map to TRBD2. The length of the CDR3 is 15 residues. Germline trimming cut 5 bases from V and 2 bases from J; bases unmatched to any gene: 4. Germline CDR1 MNHEY, CDR2 SVGAGI.